The present entry profiles one T cell receptor (beta chain) with its context. Its target is unknown. These data come from a study of persistence of HIV-infected CD4 T cells. Study results and limitations: Bulk TCR data could not be restricted to HIV-1-infected CMV-responding cells. Compared with CD3/CD28-stimulated cells, CMV- and Gag-responding cells showed lower TCRbeta richness.

Cells were stimulated with overlapping HIV-1 Gag 15-mer peptides. Responding CD4+ T cells were sorted by upregulation of both CD40 ligand and CD69. These HIV-1-infected adults initiated suppressive ART in chronic infection. CDR1 MNHEY and CDR2 SVGAGI come from the germline V gene. The CDR3 consists of 14 residues. With 2 bases removed from V and 6 bases from J, the gap between germline ends came to 13 bases. The libraries were made with immunoSEQ version 4 in survey mode. Genomic DNA was diluted to 10 ng/uL, up to about 1 ug per sample. TCRdb's copy holds only in-frame clones and misses some; the assay was immunoSEQ multiplex PCR. The table includes 24,000 or so clones, 74% detected once.

The receptor comes from an adult man with HIV who was CMV-seropositive. Sequences were derived from CD4+ T cells sorted from PBMCs after approximately 19-hour stimulation, sampled from a patient who received antiretroviral therapy. This chain links TRBV6-5 with TRBJ1-2; D may be TRBD1 (5 bases). The CDR3 reads CASSYKATDHGYTF. CDR3 nucleotides: TGTGCCAGCAGTTACAAGGCGACAGACCATGGCTACACCTTC.